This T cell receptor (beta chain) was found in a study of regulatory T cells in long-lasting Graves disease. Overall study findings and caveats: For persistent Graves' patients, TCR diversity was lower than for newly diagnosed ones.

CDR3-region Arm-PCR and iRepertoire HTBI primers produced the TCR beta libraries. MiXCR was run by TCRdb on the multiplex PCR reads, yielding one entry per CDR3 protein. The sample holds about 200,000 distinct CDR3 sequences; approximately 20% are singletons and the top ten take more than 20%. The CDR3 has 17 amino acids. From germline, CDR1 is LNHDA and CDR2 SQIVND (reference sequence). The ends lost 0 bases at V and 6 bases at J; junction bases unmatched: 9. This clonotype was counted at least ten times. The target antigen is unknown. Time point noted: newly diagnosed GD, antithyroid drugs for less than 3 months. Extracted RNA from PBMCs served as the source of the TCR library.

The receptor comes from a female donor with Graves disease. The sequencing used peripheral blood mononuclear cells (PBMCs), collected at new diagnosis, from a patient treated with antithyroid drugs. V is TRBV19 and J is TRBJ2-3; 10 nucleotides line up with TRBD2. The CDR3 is CASSIELAGRSGDTQYF. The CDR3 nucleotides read TGTGCCAGTAGTATAGAACTAGCGGGACGGTCGGGGGATACGCAGTATTTT.